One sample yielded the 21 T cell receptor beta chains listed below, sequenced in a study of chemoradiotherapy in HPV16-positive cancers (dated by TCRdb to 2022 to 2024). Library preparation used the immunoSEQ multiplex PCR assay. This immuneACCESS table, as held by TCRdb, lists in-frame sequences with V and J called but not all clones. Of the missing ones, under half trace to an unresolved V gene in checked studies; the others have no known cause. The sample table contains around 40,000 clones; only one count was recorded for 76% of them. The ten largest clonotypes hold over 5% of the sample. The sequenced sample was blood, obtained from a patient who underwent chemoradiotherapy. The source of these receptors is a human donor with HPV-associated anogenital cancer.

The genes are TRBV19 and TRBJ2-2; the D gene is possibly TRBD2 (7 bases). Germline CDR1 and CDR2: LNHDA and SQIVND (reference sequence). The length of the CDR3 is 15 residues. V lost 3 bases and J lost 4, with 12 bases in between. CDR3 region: CASSIGGASTGELFF. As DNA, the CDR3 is TGTGCCAGTAGTATTGGGGGGGCGTCCACCGGGGAGCTGTTTTTT.

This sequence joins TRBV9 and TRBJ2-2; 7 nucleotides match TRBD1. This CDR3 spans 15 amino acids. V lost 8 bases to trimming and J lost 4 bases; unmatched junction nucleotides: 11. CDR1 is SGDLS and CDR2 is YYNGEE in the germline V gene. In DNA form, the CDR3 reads TGTGCCAGTGATTTGACAGGGCAGTCCACCGGGGAGCTGTTTTTT. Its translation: CASDLTGQSTGELFF.

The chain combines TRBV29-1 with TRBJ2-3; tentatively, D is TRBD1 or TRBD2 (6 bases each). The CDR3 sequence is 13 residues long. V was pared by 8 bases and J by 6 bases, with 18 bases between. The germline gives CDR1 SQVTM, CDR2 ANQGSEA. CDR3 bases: TGCAGCTCCGGAGGGGGTAGTGGCGATACGCAGTATTTT. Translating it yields CSSGGGSGDTQYF.

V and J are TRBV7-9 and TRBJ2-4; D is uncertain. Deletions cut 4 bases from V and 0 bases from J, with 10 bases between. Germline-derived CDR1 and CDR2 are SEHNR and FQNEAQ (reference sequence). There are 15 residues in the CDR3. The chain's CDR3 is CASSSSTLAKNIQYF. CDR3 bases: TGTGCCAGCAGCTCATCTACCTTAGCCAAAAACATTCAGTACTTC.

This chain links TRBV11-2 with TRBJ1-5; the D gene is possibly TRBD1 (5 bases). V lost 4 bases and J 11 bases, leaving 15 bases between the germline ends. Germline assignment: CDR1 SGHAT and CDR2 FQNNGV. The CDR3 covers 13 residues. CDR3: CASSWDQGTAQHF. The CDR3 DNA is TGTGCCAGCAGCTGGGACCAGGGAACGGCCCAGCATTTT.

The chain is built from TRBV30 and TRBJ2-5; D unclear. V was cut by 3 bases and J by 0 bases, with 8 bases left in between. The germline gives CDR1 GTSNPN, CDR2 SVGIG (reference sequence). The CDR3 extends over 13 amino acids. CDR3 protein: CAWSLADQETQYF. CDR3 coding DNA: TGTGCCTGGAGCCTTGCGGACCAAGAGACCCAGTACTTC.

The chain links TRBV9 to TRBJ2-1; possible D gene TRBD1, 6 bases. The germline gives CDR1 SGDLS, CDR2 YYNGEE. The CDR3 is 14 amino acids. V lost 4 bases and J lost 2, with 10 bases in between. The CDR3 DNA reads TGTGCCAGCAGCCAAGGGGGTACCTACAATGAGCAGTTCTTC. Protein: CASSQGGTYNEQFF.

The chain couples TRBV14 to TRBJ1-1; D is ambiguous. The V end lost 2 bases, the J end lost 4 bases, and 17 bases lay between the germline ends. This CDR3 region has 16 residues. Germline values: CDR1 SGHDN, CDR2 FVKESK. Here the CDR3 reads CASSQSLLRASTEAFF. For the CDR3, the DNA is TGTGCCAGCAGCCAATCCCTCCTGAGGGCTAGCACTGAAGCTTTCTTT.

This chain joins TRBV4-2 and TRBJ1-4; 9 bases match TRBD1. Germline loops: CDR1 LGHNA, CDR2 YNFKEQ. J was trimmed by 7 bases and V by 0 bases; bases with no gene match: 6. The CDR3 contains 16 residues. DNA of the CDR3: TGTGCCAGCAGCCAAGATCGGGGACAGGGTTTTGAAAAACTGTTTTTT. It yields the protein CASSQDRGQGFEKLFF.

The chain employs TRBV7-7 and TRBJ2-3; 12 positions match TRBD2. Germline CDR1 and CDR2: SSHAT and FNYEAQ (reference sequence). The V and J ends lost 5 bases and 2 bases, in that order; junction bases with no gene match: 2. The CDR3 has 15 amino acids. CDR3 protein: CASSPSGGVTDTQYF. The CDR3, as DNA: TGTGCCAGCAGCCCTAGCGGGGGGGTCACAGATACGCAGTATTTT. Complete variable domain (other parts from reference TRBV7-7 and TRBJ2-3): GAGVSQSPRYKVTKRGQDVTLRCDPISSHATLYWYQQALGQGPEFLTYFNYEAQPDKSGLPSDRFSAERPEGSISTLTIQRTEQRDSAMYRCASSPSGGVTDTQYFGPGTRLTVL.

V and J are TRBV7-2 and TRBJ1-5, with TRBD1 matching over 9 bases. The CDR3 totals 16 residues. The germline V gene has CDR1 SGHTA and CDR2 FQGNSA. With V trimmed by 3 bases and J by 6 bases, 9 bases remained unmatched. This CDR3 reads CASSFGTGIGTQPQHF. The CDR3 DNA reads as TGTGCCAGCAGCTTCGGGACAGGGATCGGTACTCAGCCCCAGCATTTT.

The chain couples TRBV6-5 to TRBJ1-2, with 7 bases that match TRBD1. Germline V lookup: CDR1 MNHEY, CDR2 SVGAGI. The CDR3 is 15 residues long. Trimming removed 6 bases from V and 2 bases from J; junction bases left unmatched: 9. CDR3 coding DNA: TGTGCCAGCAGATCCCCGGGACAGCGCAACTATGGCTACACCTTC. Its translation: CASRSPGQRNYGYTF.

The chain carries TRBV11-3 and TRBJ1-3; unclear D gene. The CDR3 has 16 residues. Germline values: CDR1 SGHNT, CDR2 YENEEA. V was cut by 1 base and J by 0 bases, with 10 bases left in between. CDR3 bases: TGTGCCAGCAGCTTAGGAAAAGCCTCCTCTGGAAACACCATATATTTT. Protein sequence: CASSLGKASSGNTIYF.

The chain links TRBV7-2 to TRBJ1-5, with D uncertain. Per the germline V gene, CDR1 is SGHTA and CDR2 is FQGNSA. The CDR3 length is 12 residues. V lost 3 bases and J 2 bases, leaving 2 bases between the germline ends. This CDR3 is CASSLGNQPQHF. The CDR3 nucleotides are TGTGCCAGCAGCTTGGGCAATCAGCCCCAGCATTTT. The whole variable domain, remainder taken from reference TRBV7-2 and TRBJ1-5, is GAGVSQSPSNKVTEKGKDVELRCDPISGHTALYWYRQSLGQGLEFLIYFQGNSAPDKSGLPSDRFSAERTGGSVSTLTIQRTQQEDSAVYLCASSLGNQPQHFGDGTRLSIL.

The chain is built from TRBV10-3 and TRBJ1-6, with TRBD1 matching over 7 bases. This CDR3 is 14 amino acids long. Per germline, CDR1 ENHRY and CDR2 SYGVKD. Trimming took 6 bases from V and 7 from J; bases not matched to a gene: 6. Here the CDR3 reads CAISAGTDNSPLHF. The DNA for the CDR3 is TGTGCCATCAGCGCCGGGACAGACAATTCACCCCTCCACTTT.

This CDR3 is CASSFRQTMNTEAFF. DNA of the CDR3: TGTGCCAGCAGCTTTCGACAGACCATGAACACTGAAGCTTTCTTT. The chain employs TRBV5-7 and TRBJ1-1, with D perhaps TRBD1 (5 bases). TRBV5-7 is placed among ORFs of uncertain function. This CDR3 contains 15 residues. V lost 2 bases and J 0 bases, leaving 11 bases between the germline ends.

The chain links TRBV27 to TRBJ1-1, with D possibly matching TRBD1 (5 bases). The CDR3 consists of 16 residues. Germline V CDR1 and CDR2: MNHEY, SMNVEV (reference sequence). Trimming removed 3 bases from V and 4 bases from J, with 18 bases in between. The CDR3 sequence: CASSFWRRGGSTEAFF. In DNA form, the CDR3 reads TGTGCCAGCAGTTTCTGGCGTCGGGGCGGGAGCACTGAAGCTTTCTTT.

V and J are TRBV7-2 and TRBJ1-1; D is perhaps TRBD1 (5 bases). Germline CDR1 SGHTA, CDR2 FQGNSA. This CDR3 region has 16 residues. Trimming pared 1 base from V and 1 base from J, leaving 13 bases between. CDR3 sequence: CASSLDVATANTEAFF. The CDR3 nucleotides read TGTGCCAGCAGCTTAGATGTGGCGACAGCGAACACTGAAGCTTTCTTT.

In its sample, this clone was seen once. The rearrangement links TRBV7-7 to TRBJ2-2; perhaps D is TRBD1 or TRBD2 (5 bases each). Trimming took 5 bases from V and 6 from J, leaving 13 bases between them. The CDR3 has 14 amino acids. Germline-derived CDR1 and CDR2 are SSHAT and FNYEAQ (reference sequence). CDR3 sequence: CASSPFGAAGELFF. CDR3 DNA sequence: TGTGCCAGCAGCCCCTTCGGGGCCGCCGGGGAGCTGTTTTTT.

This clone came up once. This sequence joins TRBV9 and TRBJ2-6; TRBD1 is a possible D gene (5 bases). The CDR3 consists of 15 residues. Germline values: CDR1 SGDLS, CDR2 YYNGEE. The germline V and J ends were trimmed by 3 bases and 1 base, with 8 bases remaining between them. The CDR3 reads CASSAGHSGANVLTF. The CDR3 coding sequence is TGTGCCAGCAGCGCCGGACATTCTGGGGCCAACGTCCTGACTTTC.

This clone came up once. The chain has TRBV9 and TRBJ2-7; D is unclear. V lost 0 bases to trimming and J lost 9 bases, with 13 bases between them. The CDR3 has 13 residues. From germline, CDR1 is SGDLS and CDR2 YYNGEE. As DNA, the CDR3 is TGTGCCAGCAGCGTAGAGGTCGAGGCACTGCAGTACTTC. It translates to CASSVEVEALQYF.